This T cell receptor (beta chain) was recorded in a study of T-cell reconstitution after alpha-beta-depleted transplantation in children (dated by TCRdb to 2016 to 2017). The study in broad terms: Using TCR repertoire profiling, the study followed T-cell immune reconstitution in a quantitative way in children after TCRalphabeta/CD19-depleted allogeneic hematopoietic cell transplantation. Overall results and qualifications from the work: The frequencies of hyperexpanded clones fell over the following months, and after one year, T-cell counts and TCRbeta diversity were mostly attributed to newly produced T cells. In some patients, the high TCRbeta diversity seen at day 60 was put down to recipient T cells and intrathymic progenitors that had survived conditioning. The apparently early recovery of alphabetaT-cell counts about two months after transplant reportedly depended on only several hundred rapidly expanded clones that came from non-depleted graft cells.

This clonotype was detected many times. This clone's antigen is unknown. No base quality information exists; no much larger clone differs at one position. Receptor amplification or capture employed PCR. TCRdb names Illumina HiSeq 2500 as the instrument used. Molecular barcoding was employed in the preparation of TCR libraries, with unique molecular identifiers being used to normalize TCRbeta repertoire quantification. TCRdb reprocessing: public reads trimmed at Q25 with fastp, clones called with MiXCR, in-frame beta chains kept. CDR3 protein duplicates are merged, each entry listing the most common genes and DNA. The sample contains approximately 15,000 distinct CDR3 sequences, 4.5% to 6% of them found a single time. Around 6.6% of the sample is held by the ten biggest clonotypes. The label giving this sample's treatment or condition can be read as: allogeneic hematopoietic cell transplantation with graft depleted of TCRalphabeta T cells and CD19 B cells. The transplant recipients were children given TCRalphabeta/CD19-depleted allogeneic hematopoietic cell grafts.

The receptor's source is a boy younger than 18 with acute lymphoblastic leukemia, due to receive a stem cell transplant. The sequencing used PBMCs, collected before TCRalphabeta/CD19-depleted stem cell transplant.

The CDR3 corresponds to CASMGGTNYGYTF. Here is the DNA: TGTGCCAGCATGGGGGGCACGAACTATGGCTACACCTTC. Here the chain combines TRBV28 and TRBJ1-2; a tentative D call is TRBD1 (6 bases match). Counted from cysteine to phenylalanine, this CDR3 has 13 amino acids. The retained sequence is limited to the CDR3, 39 bases, with the frame set at the first base. The germline V gene supplies CDR1 MDHEN and CDR2 SYDVKM. At the junction V is shortened by 7 bases and J by 2 bases, with 11 bases in between.